Each of the 2 T cell receptor beta chains below was sequenced from the same sample in a study of beta chain features in type 1 diabetes. The study reverse transcribed the entire isolated RNA, so it sequenced expressed TCRB transcripts. Assay used: immunoSEQ multiplex PCR; TCRdb lists only in-frame clones, some missing. The profile shows fewer than 900,000 clones, about a sixth of them singletons. Material for sequencing was naive CD4+ T cells from blood. These receptors all stem from a woman under 30 in good health.

The chain combines TRBV5-1 with TRBJ1-5, with TRBD1 matching over 8 bases. V shed 4 bases and J 5 bases; nucleotides not matched to a gene: 8. From germline, CDR1 is SGHRS and CDR2 YFSETQ. The CDR3 has 15 amino acids. This CDR3 reads CASSATGGTDQPQHF. The CDR3 nucleotides read TGCGCCAGCAGCGCCACAGGGGGTACCGATCAGCCCCAGCATTTT.

The chain links TRBV7-9 to TRBJ1-2, with D possibly TRBD1 on 5 matching bases. This CDR3 region has 13 residues. Germline loops: CDR1 SEHNR, CDR2 FQNEAQ (reference sequence). Trimming took off 4 bases at V and 3 bases at J, with 9 bases between the two ends. Here the CDR3 reads CASSSIQDYGYTF. The CDR3 bases are TGTGCCAGCAGCTCAATACAGGACTATGGCTACACCTTC. The complete variable domain, with remaining parts taken from reference TRBV7-9 and TRBJ1-2, reads DTGVSQNPRHKITKRGQNVTFRCDPISEHNRLYWYRQTLGQGPEFLTYFQNEAQLEKSRLLSDRFSAERPKGSFSTLEIQRTEQGDSAMYLCASSSIQDYGYTFGSGTRLTVV.